The 7 T cell receptor beta chains below were found in one sample sequenced in a study of blood T cell repertoires in COVID-19. Profiled with immunoSEQ multiplex PCR; TCRdb holds only in-frame clones, not every one. The profile shows 150,000 or so clones, around 91% of them singletons. Sequencing was done on a sample of peripheral blood. These receptors all stem from a man in his late teens or twenties with COVID-19, enrolled during active disease.

The chain couples TRBV7-9 to TRBJ2-7; 7 bases are shared with TRBD1. Germline trimming cut 2 bases from V and 4 bases from J; bases unmatched to any gene: 8. The germline CDR1 and CDR2 sequences are SEHNR and FQNEAQ (reference sequence). The CDR3 loop spans 15 amino acids. For the CDR3, the DNA is TGTGCCAGCAGCTTAAGACAGGGTACGAGGTACGAGCAGTACTTC. Protein sequence: CASSLRQGTRYEQYF.

The rearrangement links TRBV5-1 to TRBJ1-1, with 8 bases identical to TRBD1. CDR1 is SGHRS, CDR2 YFSETQ, per germline. The CDR3 is 13 amino acids. The V gene end was trimmed by 4 bases and the J gene end by 5 bases; junction bases not matched to a gene: 4. The CDR3: CASSQTGVTEAFF. The CDR3 DNA reads TGCGCCAGCAGCCAGACAGGGGTAACTGAAGCTTTCTTT.

This clone appeared many times. The rearrangement links TRBV28 to TRBJ1-3, with unresolved D. V lost 7 bases, J lost 2 bases, and 21 bases lay in between. CDR1 MDHEN and CDR2 SYDVKM come from the germline V gene. The CDR3 contains 17 residues. CDR3 nucleotides: TGTGCCAGCACCATAACGACGGGGAGTCGGCCTGGAAACACCATATATTTT. Translated: CASTITTGSRPGNTIYF.

This chain links TRBV7-2 with TRBJ1-1, with 7 bases that match TRBD1. Germline V gives CDR1 SGHTA, CDR2 FQGNSA. This CDR3 comprises 15 residues. With 5 bases clipped from V and 0 bases from J, the junction kept 6 bases outside the gene matches. CDR3 sequence: CASSPGQLMNTEAFF. Here the CDR3 DNA reads TGTGCCAGCAGCCCGGGACAGCTCATGAACACTGAAGCTTTCTTT.

This chain joins TRBV4-1 and TRBJ2-7; D perhaps matches TRBD2 (6 bases). V was cut by 2 bases and J by 4 bases, with 12 bases left in between. Looked up from germline, CDR1 is MGHRA and CDR2 is YSYEKL. The CDR3 has 14 residues. Here the CDR3 reads CASSQRASVYEQYF. In DNA form, the CDR3 reads TGCGCCAGCAGCCAAAGGGCTAGCGTGTACGAGCAGTACTTC.

The chain recombines TRBV6-1 with TRBJ1-5; unclear D gene. The germline V gene has CDR1 MNHNS and CDR2 SASEGT. The CDR3 totals 16 residues. V lost 1 base, J lost 2 bases, and 12 bases lay in between. The CDR3 DNA is TGTGCCAGCAGTGAAGGAGGGTTGAGTGGCAATCAGCCCCAGCATTTT. It specifies CASSEGGLSGNQPQHF.

The chain is built from TRBV30 and TRBJ2-3; no clear D gene. The ends were cut back, 6 bases at V and 1 base at J, with 8 bases in the middle. Germline V gene data show CDR1 as GTSNPN and CDR2 as SVGIG (reference sequence). This CDR3 has 12 residues. The CDR3 DNA is TGTGCCTGTCCTGTCGGCACAGATACGCAGTATTTT. Protein sequence: CACPVGTDTQYF.